This T cell receptor beta chain was observed in a study of T cells after yellow fever vaccination. Each CDR3 protein is one row after TCRdb ran MiXCR on the 5' RACE reads. This sample has some 260,000 distinct CDR3 sequences, with about 5.2% found just once. This clonotype has a count of ten or more. This receptor was identified in a man aged 18 to 30 who received the YFV17D yellow fever vaccine. The sample in question was CD4+ T cells sorted from PBMCs, obtained on the day of the yellow fever booster vaccination.

Here the CDR3 reads CATSAISGGGYNEQFF. In nucleotides, the CDR3 is TGTGCCACCAGTGCCATTAGCGGGGGAGGATACAATGAGCAGTTCTTC. V is TRBV24-1 and J is TRBJ2-1, with 9 bases lining up with TRBD2. The length of the CDR3 is 16 residues. CDR1 and CDR2 (germline): KGHDR, SFDVKD. V lost 5 bases to trimming and J lost 4 bases; unmatched junction nucleotides: 8.